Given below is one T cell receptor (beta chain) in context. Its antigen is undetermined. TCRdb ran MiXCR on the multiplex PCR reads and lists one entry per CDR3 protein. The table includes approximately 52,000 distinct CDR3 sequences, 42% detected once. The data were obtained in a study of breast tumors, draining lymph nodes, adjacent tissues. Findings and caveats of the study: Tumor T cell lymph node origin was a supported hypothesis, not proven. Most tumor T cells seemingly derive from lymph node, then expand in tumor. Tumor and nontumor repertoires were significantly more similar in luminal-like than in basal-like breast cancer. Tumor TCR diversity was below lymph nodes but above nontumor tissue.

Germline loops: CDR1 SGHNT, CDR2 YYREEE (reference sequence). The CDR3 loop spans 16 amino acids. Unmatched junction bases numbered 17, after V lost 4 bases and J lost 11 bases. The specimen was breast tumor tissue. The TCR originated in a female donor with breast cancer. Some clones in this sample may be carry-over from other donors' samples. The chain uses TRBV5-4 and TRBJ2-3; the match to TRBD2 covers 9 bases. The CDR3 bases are TGTGCCAGCAGCCCCAATAGCGGGAGCTCCTACAATGAGCAGTATTTT. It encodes CASSPNSGSSYNEQYF. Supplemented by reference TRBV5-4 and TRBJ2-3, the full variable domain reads ETGVTQSPTHLIKTRGQQVTLRCSSQSGHNTVSWYQQALGQGPQFIFQYYREEENGRGNFPPRFSGLQFPNYSSELNVNALELDDSALYLCASSPNSGSSYNEQYFGPGTRLTVL.